These T cell receptor beta chains were read from a single sample in a study of cytomegalovirus exposure and HLA in healthy donors. The assay was immunoSEQ multiplex PCR, and TCRdb's table has in-frame clones only and misses some. The table shows 75,000 to 95,000 clones, with roughly 97% occurring only once. Sequencing was performed on PBMCs. All receptors come from a man in his late teens or twenties in good health and CMV-seronegative. The CDR3 runs from the conserved cysteine through the conserved F or W. A D gene is named only where the DNA matches it firmly. Expanded clones are given a class, and other clones once, few, many or no size at all.

clone size	D gene	V gene	J gene	CDR3 protein	CDR3 DNA
-	TRBD2	TRBV5-1	TRBJ2-5	CASSFSGAGGVETQYF	TGCGCCAGCAGCTTTTCAGGAGCGGGGGGGGTAGAGACCCAGTACTTC
-	-	TRBV6-6	TRBJ2-4	CASSRGGLAKNIQYF	TGTGCCAGCAGCCGAGGGGGTCTAGCCAAAAACATTCAGTACTTC
-	-	TRBV19	TRBJ2-7	CASSLGLRNEQYF	TGTGCCAGTAGTCTGGGGCTTAGAAACGAGCAGTACTTC
-	-	TRBV6-6	TRBJ1-5	CASSGSLEGQPQHF	TGTGCCAGCAGTGGAAGCTTAGAGGGTCAGCCCCAGCATTTT
-	TRBD1	TRBV2	TRBJ1-4	CASGGQEENEKLFF	TGTGCCAGCGGCGGACAGGAAGAAAATGAAAAACTGTTTTTT
-	-	TRBV11-3	TRBJ1-3	CASSTTPFSLSGNTIYF	TGTGCCAGCAGCACTACACCCTTTTCCCTCTCTGGAAACACCATATATTTT
-	-	TRBV7-2	TRBJ1-1	CASSLTYGNTEAFF	TGTGCCAGCAGCTTAACTTATGGGAACACTGAAGCTTTCTTT
-	-	TRBV19	TRBJ2-5	CASTSYAGGTQYF	TGTGCCAGTACCTCCTACGCTGGAGGGACCCAGTACTTC
-	-	TRBV10-3	TRBJ1-2	CAISESNRDEGYTF	TGTGCCATCAGTGAGTCGAACAGGGACGAAGGCTACACCTTC
-	-	TRBV19	TRBJ1-1	CASSIPGEGEAFF	TGTGCCAGTAGTATCCCAGGTGAGGGAGAAGCTTTCTTT
-	TRBD1	TRBV28	TRBJ2-3	CASRHPRDRGTDTQYF	TGTGCCAGCAGGCACCCCCGGGACAGAGGCACAGATACGCAGTATTTT
-	-	TRBV5-8	TRBJ2-5	CASSLGAQGQETQYF	TGTGCCAGCAGCCTGGGTGCACAGGGTCAAGAGACCCAGTACTTC
-	TRBD1	TRBV6-5	TRBJ1-2	CASSYSQTGDGYTF	TGTGCCAGCAGTTACTCCCAAACAGGGGACGGCTACACCTTC
-	TRBD1	TRBV6-6	TRBJ1-5	CASSGTGEAQPQHF	TGTGCCAGCAGTGGGACAGGGGAAGCTCAGCCCCAGCATTTT
-	TRBD1	TRBV5-5	TRBJ2-2	CASSLGQGFGELFF	TGTGCCAGCAGCTTAGGACAGGGGTTCGGGGAGCTGTTTTTT
-	TRBD1	TRBV10-3	TRBJ1-5	CAISEPSGTGGFSNQPQHF	TGTGCCATCAGTGAGCCTAGCGGTACAGGGGGATTTAGCAATCAGCCCCAGCATTTT
once	TRBD2	TRBV30	TRBJ2-1	CAWSTGLVAPEQFF	TGTGCCTGGTCAACGGGACTAGTCGCTCCTGAGCAGTTCTTC
once	-	TRBV5-6	TRBJ1-1	CASSREDEAFF	TGTGCCAGCAGCCGGGAGGATGAAGCTTTCTTT
-	TRBD1	TRBV29-1	TRBJ1-1	CSGEGQTGTEAFF	TGCAGCGGTGAGGGACAGACCGGCACTGAAGCTTTCTTT
-	-	TRBV19	TRBJ1-1	CASSITYAGNTEAFF	TGTGCCAGTAGTATCACATATGCTGGGAACACTGAAGCTTTCTTT
-	-	TRBV19	TRBJ1-1	CASSPSPAGMNTEAFF	TGTGCCAGTAGTCCCTCCCCCGCGGGTATGAACACTGAAGCTTTCTTT
once	TRBD1	TRBV5-8	TRBJ1-1	CASSLGRGLTEAFF	TGTGCCAGCAGCTTGGGCAGGGGGCTCACTGAAGCTTTCTTT
-	-	TRBV15	TRBJ2-3	CATSRDEGGTDTQYF	TGTGCCACCAGCAGAGATGAGGGGGGCACAGATACGCAGTATTTT
-	-	TRBV6-1	TRBJ2-1	CASSELGTGSYNEQFF	TGTGCCAGCAGTGAATTAGGAACAGGAAGCTACAATGAGCAGTTCTTC
-	-	TRBV25-1	TRBJ1-2	CASSGRGENYGYTF	TGTGCCAGCAGTGGCCGCGGGGAAAACTATGGCTACACCTTC
-	-	TRBV2	TRBJ2-1	CASSEVRGGNEQFF	TGTGCCAGCAGTGAAGTCCGAGGGGGCAATGAGCAGTTCTTC
once	-	TRBV4-3	TRBJ1-2	CASSQDRGYRYYGYTF	TGCGCCAGCAGCCAAGACCGAGGGTATCGGTACTATGGCTACACCTTC
-	-	TRBV28	TRBJ2-3	CAVGATQYF	TGTGCGGTGGGGGCAACGCAGTATTTT
-	-	TRBV19	TRBJ2-1	CASSIATKNEQFF	TGTGCCAGTAGTATCGCGACTAAAAATGAGCAGTTCTTC
-	-	TRBV28	TRBJ2-7	CASSRGYTISYEQYF	TGTGCCAGCAGTAGGGGCTATACGATTTCCTACGAGCAGTACTTC
-	TRBD1	TRBV2	TRBJ2-2	CATNSGTGGNLPGELFF	TGTGCCACCAACTCCGGAACAGGGGGCAATTTACCCGGGGAGCTGTTTTTT
-	-	TRBV30	TRBJ2-2	CAWSRLAMNTGELFF	TGTGCCTGGAGTCGTCTAGCCATGAACACCGGGGAGCTGTTTTTT
-	-	TRBV19	TRBJ2-5	CASSIGVGSQETQYF	TGTGCCAGTAGTATCGGGGTAGGGTCACAAGAGACCCAGTACTTC
-	TRBD1	TRBV28	TRBJ1-1	CASRGQGVGTEAFF	TGTGCCAGCAGGGGACAGGGGGTCGGCACTGAAGCTTTCTTT
-	TRBD2	TRBV5-1	TRBJ2-1	CASGLRAGDVDEQFF	TGCGCCAGCGGTCTTCGAGCGGGAGATGTTGATGAGCAGTTCTTC
-	-	TRBV30	TRBJ1-3	CAWSVKGDTIYF	TGTGCCTGGAGTGTAAAGGGGGACACCATATATTTT
-	-	TRBV30	TRBJ1-2	CAWNDARGLGYGYTF	TGTGCCTGGAACGATGCAAGGGGCTTGGGCTATGGCTACACCTTC
-	-	TRBV19	TRBJ2-2	CASSMGAANTGELFF	TGTGCCAGTAGTATGGGGGCCGCAAACACCGGGGAGCTGTTTTTT
-	-	TRBV18	TRBJ2-7	CASSPGLAREQYF	TGTGCCAGCTCACCAGGTTTGGCTAGAGAGCAGTACTTC
-	TRBD2	TRBV7-6	TRBJ2-3	CASSIGTHREGTQYF	TGTGCCAGCAGCATCGGGACTCATAGGGAGGGTACGCAGTATTTT
-	-	TRBV19	TRBJ1-5	CASSNGTAEGWAQHF	TGTGCCAGTAGTAACGGGACTGCTGAGGGGTGGGCCCAGCATTTT
-	-	TRBV27	TRBJ1-4	CASSFTPGGTNEKLFF	TGTGCCAGCAGTTTCACCCCGGGGGGAACTAATGAAAAACTGTTTTTT
once	TRBD2	TRBV29-1	TRBJ2-1	CSVEVGLAGGNEQFF	TGCAGCGTTGAAGTTGGACTAGCGGGAGGTAATGAGCAGTTCTTC
-	-	TRBV21-1	TRBJ2-6	CASSKLTGIVSGANVLTF	TGTGCCAGCAGCAAATTGACAGGGATAGTCTCTGGGGCCAACGTCCTGACTTTC
-	TRBD2	TRBV4-1	TRBJ2-3	CASSERQREGADTQYF	TGCGCCAGCAGCGAGAGACAGCGGGAGGGCGCAGATACGCAGTATTTT
-	TRBD2	TRBV5-8	TRBJ2-1	CASRPLGRERSSEQFF	TGTGCCAGCAGACCACTGGGGCGGGAGAGGTCCAGTGAGCAGTTCTTC
-	TRBD2	TRBV9	TRBJ2-3	CASSPVASGITDTQYF	TGTGCCAGCAGCCCCGTCGCTAGCGGGATCACAGATACGCAGTATTTT
-	-	TRBV7-9	TRBJ1-5	CASSLGRVDQPQHF	TGTGCCAGCAGCTTAGGCAGGGTGGATCAGCCCCAGCATTTT
-	-	TRBV11-3	TRBJ2-1	CASSPRAGVEQFF	TGTGCCAGCAGCCCAAGGGCGGGTGTAGAGCAGTTCTTC
-	-	TRBV12-5	TRBJ1-1	CASGPGWGSEAFF	TGTGCTAGTGGTCCCGGTTGGGGCTCCGAAGCTTTCTTT
-	-	TRBV11-2	TRBJ2-3	CASSLTLLDTQYF	TGTGCCAGCAGCTTAACTCTCTTGGATACGCAGTATTTT
-	TRBD1	TRBV29-1	TRBJ2-6	CSVDDRGRPGANVLTF	TGCAGCGTTGACGACAGGGGAAGGCCTGGGGCCAACGTCCTGACTTTC
-	-	TRBV13	TRBJ2-4	CASSLVTGEAKNIQYF	TGTGCCAGCAGCTTAGTTACGGGAGAGGCCAAAAACATTCAGTACTTC
-	TRBD2	TRBV4-1	TRBJ2-1	CASSQGIAGAYNEQFF	TGCGCCAGCAGCCAAGGCATAGCGGGTGCCTACAATGAGCAGTTCTTC
-	-	TRBV6-6	TRBJ2-1	CASSSTPGSSYNEQFF	TGTGCCAGCAGTTCCACCCCGGGGAGCTCCTACAATGAGCAGTTCTTC
-	-	TRBV11-3	TRBJ2-4	CASSQGWSGVGENIQYF	TGTGCCAGCAGCCAAGGGTGGTCGGGGGTGGGGGAAAACATTCAGTACTTC
once	-	TRBV4-1	TRBJ1-5	CASSQEGVYQPQHF	TGCGCCAGCAGCCAAGAAGGGGTTTATCAGCCCCAGCATTTT
-	-	TRBV6-4	TRBJ1-2	CASSDSAGNYGYTF	TGTGCCAGCAGTGACTCAGCAGGGAACTATGGCTACACCTTC
-	-	TRBV28	TRBJ1-2	CASSPNGGANYGYTF	TGTGCCAGCAGCCCCAACGGGGGTGCTAACTATGGCTACACCTTC
-	-	TRBV28	TRBJ2-2	CASRDTGSANTGELFF	TGTGCCAGCAGGGACACAGGGTCCGCGAACACCGGGGAGCTGTTTTTT